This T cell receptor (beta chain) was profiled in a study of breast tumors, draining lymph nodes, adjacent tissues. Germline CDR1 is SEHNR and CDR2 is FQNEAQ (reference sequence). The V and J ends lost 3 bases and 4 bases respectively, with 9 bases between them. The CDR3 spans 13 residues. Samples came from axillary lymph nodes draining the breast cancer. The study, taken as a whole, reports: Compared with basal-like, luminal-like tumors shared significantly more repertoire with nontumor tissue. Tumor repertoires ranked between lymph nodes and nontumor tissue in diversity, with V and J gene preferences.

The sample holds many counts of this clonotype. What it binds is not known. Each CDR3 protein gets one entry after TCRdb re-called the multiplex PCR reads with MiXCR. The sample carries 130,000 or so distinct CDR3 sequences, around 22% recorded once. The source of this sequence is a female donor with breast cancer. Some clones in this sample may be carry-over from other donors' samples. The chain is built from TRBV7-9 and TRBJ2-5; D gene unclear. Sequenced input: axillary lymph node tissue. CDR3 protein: CASSFSLRETQYF. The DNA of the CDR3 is TGTGCCAGCAGCTTCAGCCTCCGAGAGACCCAGTACTTC.